One and the same sample provided the 10 T cell receptor beta chains below, sequenced in a study of cytomegalovirus exposure and HLA in healthy donors. This PCR relied on a set of 60 Vbeta primers and 13 Jbeta primers. The assay was immunoSEQ multiplex PCR, and TCRdb's table has in-frame clones only and misses some. Of around 210,000 clones listed, approximately 85% are singletons. Source material: PBMCs. All receptors come from a woman in her 40s in good health and CMV-seronegative.

The CDR3 DNA sequence: TGCGCCAGCAGCCGTTCCGGGACAGGGGCTCTCTACACCTTC. As protein: CASSRSGTGALYTF. The V gene is TRBV4-1, the J gene TRBJ1-2; 10 bases line up with TRBD1. The germline V gene has CDR1 MGHRA and CDR2 YSYEKL. This CDR3 is 14 amino acids long. The V and J ends lost 4 bases and 10 bases, in that order; junction bases with no gene match: 9.

This clone has at least ten counts. The rearrangement uses TRBV4-1 and TRBJ1-1, with D possibly TRBD1 on 5 matching bases. This CDR3 has 16 residues. Germline V lookup: CDR1 MGHRA, CDR2 YSYEKL. Trimming took off 0 bases at V and 3 bases at J, with 14 bases between the two ends. The DNA of the CDR3 is TGCGCCAGCAGCCAAGATAGCCCAGGGCCGTACACTGAAGCTTTCTTT. As protein: CASSQDSPGPYTEAFF.

A remark on this clone: This sample also contains other DNA sequences that code for the same CDR3. The chain has TRBV29-1 and TRBJ2-7, with TRBD1 matching 7 bases. The trim removed 4 bases at V and 2 bases at J, leaving 8 bases unmatched. Germline CDR1 SQVTM, CDR2 ANQGSEA. This CDR3 is 14 amino acids long. CDR3 DNA sequence: TGCAGCGTTGCAATTGGGCAGGGGGCCTACGAGCAGTACTTC. Translated, it gives CSVAIGQGAYEQYF.

This chain connects TRBV6-6 to TRBJ2-7; 8 bases are shared with TRBD2. Looked up from germline, CDR1 is MNHNY and CDR2 is SVGAGI (reference sequence). CDR3 size: 12 residues. Trimming took 11 bases from V and 4 from J; bases not matched to a gene: 7. DNA for the CDR3: TGTGCCGGGTCCAGCGGGGGATACGAGCAGTACTTC. The encoded protein is CAGSSGGYEQYF.

The CDR3 DNA reads as TGTGCCAGCAGCTCCCGACAGGGGGCGTATGACGAGCAGTACTTC. Its protein is CASSSRQGAYDEQYF. The rearrangement joins TRBV13 to TRBJ2-7; 10 bases match TRBD1. Germline loops: CDR1 PRHDT, CDR2 FYEKMQ (reference sequence). The CDR3 covers 15 residues. Trimming at V came to 4 bases and at J to 5 bases, leaving 8 bases not matched to a gene.

Comments on this clone: Other DNA sequences of this sample code for an identical CDR3. This chain joins TRBV29-1 and TRBJ2-2; no firm D call. CDR1 SQVTM and CDR2 ANQGSEA come from the germline V gene. This CDR3 spans 14 amino acids. V lost 4 bases to trimming and J lost 3 bases, with 12 bases between them. CDR3 amino acids: CSVGVRSDTGELFF. CDR3 bases: TGCAGCGTTGGAGTCAGGTCCGACACCGGGGAGCTGTTTTTT.

This clone was seen only once. The chain joins TRBV7-9 to TRBJ2-5, with 8 bases aligning to TRBD1. The tail of the sequence fits TRBJ2-7 better, so the J call may be wrong. CDR3 length: 13 residues. Germline V gene data show CDR1 as SEHNR and CDR2 as FQNEAQ (reference sequence). This CDR3 reads CASSGQGFYEQYF. The DNA for the CDR3 is TGTGCCAGCAGCGGACAGGGTTTCTACGAGCAGTACTTC.

The chain carries TRBV19 and TRBJ2-7; 7 nucleotides agree with TRBD1. In germline, CDR1 is LNHDA, CDR2 SQIVND (reference sequence). V lost 3 bases, J lost 3 bases, and 2 bases stayed unmatched. This CDR3 spans 13 amino acids. For the CDR3, the DNA is TGTGCCAGTAGTATGGGGACAGTCTACGAGCAGTACTTC. This codes for CASSMGTVYEQYF.

DNA of the CDR3: TGTGCCAGCAGAACTGACAGGGCCTACAATGAGCAGTTCTTC. It is translated as CASRTDRAYNEQFF. The chain recombines TRBV2 with TRBJ2-1; 7 positions agree with TRBD1. In germline, CDR1 is SNHLY, CDR2 FYNNEI. This CDR3 spans 14 amino acids. The V segment lost 6 bases and the J segment 2 bases; nucleotides outside the gene matches: 4.

The genes are TRBV7-9 and TRBJ2-7; a weak D match, TRBD1 (8 bases). CDR3 length equals 16 residues. V lost 5 bases and J 1 base, leaving 18 bases between the germline ends. Germline CDR1 SEHNR, CDR2 FQNEAQ (reference sequence). The CDR3 nucleotides read TGTGCCAGCAGCCCTGGACAGGGAGGGGGGTCCTACGAGCAGTACTTC. Translated, it gives CASSPGQGGGSYEQYF. Full variable domain (rest looked up from reference TRBV7-9 and TRBJ2-7): DTGVSQNPRHKITKRGQNVTFRCDPISEHNRLYWYRQTLGQGPEFLTYFQNEAQLEKSRLLSDRFSAERPKGSFSTLEIQRTEQGDSAMYLCASSPGQGGGSYEQYFGPGTRLTVT.